This T cell receptor (gamma chain) derives from a study of Vγ9Vδ2 T cells in congenital toxoplasmosis (dated by TCRdb to the early 2020s). General notes on the study: The diagnosis of congenital toxoplasmosis relied on IgG, IgM and IgA serology, Western blot and an in-house interferon-gamma release assay. This study compared the CDR3 repertoires of the gamma and delta chains in sorted blood gammadelta T cells from congenitally T. gondii-infected infants versus uninfected infants. Repertoires were sequenced from infants at 2 months after birth and at 1 year of age. TCR sequencing covered about five infected and approximately 11 uninfected infants at 2 months, plus 3 infected and 4 uninfected infants at 1 year.

By share, this clone ranks as large (0.1 to 1%). Its antigen remains unidentified. Base qualities were left out, and no much larger clone turns up one base away. The sample contains more than one DNA sequence encoding this CDR3. CDR1 and CDR2, looked up from the germline V gene (reference sequence), are GITISATS and ISYDGTV. Reading from cysteine to phenylalanine, the CDR3 counts 16 amino acids. The only DNA kept is the CDR3, 48 bases in frame from the first base. Relative to germline, V is missing 2 bases and J is missing 4 bases, with 2 bases of the junction outside any gene match. The same treatment, using spiramycin and/or pyrimethamine plus sulfadiazine plus folinic acid, was given to mothers of both infected and uninfected infants. Every infant, whether infected or uninfected, was delivered at term after more than 37 weeks of gestation. About 1 mL of blood was processed into PBMCs by Lymphoprep gradient centrifugation, after which the PBMCs were cryopreserved in liquid nitrogen and shipped to Belgium. Thawed PBMCs were labeled with Zombie NIR viability dye and stained with CD3, TCR gammadelta, Vgamma9 and Vdelta2 antibodies. CD3+ TCRgammadelta+ T cells were sorted on a FACSAria III with a mean purity of approximately 98%. For each sample, RNA was extracted from about 9,700 sorted gammadelta T cells with the RNeasy Micro Kit. The infants were born to mothers who were enrolled with primary T. gondii infection during pregnancy. Peripheral blood was collected from the infants at an outpatient microbiology and virology center in Pavia, Italy.

Using SuperScript II, cDNA was generated through template-switch reverse transcription, with TRGC- and TRDC-specific primers combined in a single tube. The TRGC primer was designed to bind both the TRGC1 and TRGC2 constant genes. The KAPA Real-Time Library Amplification Kit was used to amplify TRG and TRD, and AMPure XP beads were used for purification between steps. Illumina sequencing adapters were added by index PCR using the Nextera XT Index Kit. TRG and TRD amplicons were sequenced on an Illumina MiSeq with the V2 300 kit, giving 150 bp paired-end reads. Per the source publication's procedure: Before any further analysis, FastQC version 0.11.8 was used to assess read quality. Reads were aligned against the TRG or TRD reference genes from GenBank, and CDR3 sequences were constructed using MiXCR version 3.0.3. MiXCR defaults were kept, except that TRDD gene segments were assembled using 3 rather than 5 consecutive nucleotides. N additions, CDR3 length, J segment length and clonotype sharing between samples were calculated with VDJtools version 1.2.1. CDR3 sequences that were out of frame or contained stop codons were removed from the analysis. To look for overlap, the infant repertoires were checked against previously published Vgamma9Vdelta2 repertoires from fetal, cord blood and adult blood. The public reads were reprocessed by TCRdb using CATT, and rows of matching DNA were later combined. V and J calls and clone size were set by TCRdb, not the authors. The sample table contains some 320 gamma-chain clones; only one count was recorded for around 24% of them. The ten biggest clones cover approximately 30% of the sample.

What the research found in general, with its limitations: Repertoire differences between infected and uninfected infants were less clear at 1 year of age than at 2 months. Germline-encoded fetal-type TRDV2 CDR3 sequences seemed more prevalent in infected than uninfected approximately 2-month-old infants, suggesting an in utero expansion footprint. Two months was the earliest age with enough suitable sample material for TCR repertoire analysis, so newborn repertoires were not sequenced. Compared with uninfected infants, infected infants at 2 months appeared to have fewer N additions in their TRGV9 and TRDV2 CDR3s, and this was especially true for TRDV2-TRDJ1 sequences. Both infected and uninfected infants showed a high prevalence of a public TRGV9 clonotype.

The receptor's source is a child younger than 10 born to a mother with Toxoplasma gondii infection during pregnancy, either congenitally infected or uninfected (not recorded which). The source material was gamma-delta T cells from blood. The chain employs TRGV9 and TRGJP. The nucleotide sequence is given as TGTGCCTTGTGGGAGGGACAAGAGTTGGGCAAAAAAATCAAGGTATTT. Its product reads: CALWEGQELGKKIKVF.